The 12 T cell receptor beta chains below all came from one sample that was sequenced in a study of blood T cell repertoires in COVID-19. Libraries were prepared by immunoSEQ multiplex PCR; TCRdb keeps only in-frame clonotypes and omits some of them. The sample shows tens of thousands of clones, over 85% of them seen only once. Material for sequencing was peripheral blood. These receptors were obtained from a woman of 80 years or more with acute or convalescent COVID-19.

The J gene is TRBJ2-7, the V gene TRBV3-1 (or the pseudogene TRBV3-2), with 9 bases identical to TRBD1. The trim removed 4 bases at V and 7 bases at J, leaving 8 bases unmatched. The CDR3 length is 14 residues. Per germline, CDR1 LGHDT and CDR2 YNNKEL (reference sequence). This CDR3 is CASSPLGQGGEQYF. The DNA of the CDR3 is TGTGCCAGCAGCCCCCTGGGACAGGGTGGAGAGCAGTACTTC.

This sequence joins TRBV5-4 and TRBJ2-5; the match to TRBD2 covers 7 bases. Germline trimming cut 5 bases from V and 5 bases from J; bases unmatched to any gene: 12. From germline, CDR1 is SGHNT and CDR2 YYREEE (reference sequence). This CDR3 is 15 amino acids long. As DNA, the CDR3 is TGTGCCAGCAGTGACGGGGGAGGCGGGGGTGAGACCCAGTACTTC. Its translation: CASSDGGGGGETQYF.

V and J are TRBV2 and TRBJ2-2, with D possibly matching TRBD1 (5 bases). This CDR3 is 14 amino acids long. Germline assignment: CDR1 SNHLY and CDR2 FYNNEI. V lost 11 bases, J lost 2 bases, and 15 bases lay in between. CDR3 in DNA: TGTGCCGGCCGGGTCCAGGGTAACACCGGGGAGCTGTTTTTT. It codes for CAGRVQGNTGELFF.

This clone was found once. Here the CDR3 reads CASSESQILEGVNTEAFF. The CDR3 DNA follows: TGCGCCAGCAGTGAGTCGCAAATCCTCGAGGGGGTGAACACTGAAGCTTTCTTT. The chain links TRBV10-2 to TRBJ1-1; D perhaps matches TRBD1 (6 bases). Per the germline V gene, CDR1 is WSHSY and CDR2 is SAAADI. V gave up 0 bases and J gave up 0 bases, with 17 bases separating them. This CDR3 is 18 amino acids long.

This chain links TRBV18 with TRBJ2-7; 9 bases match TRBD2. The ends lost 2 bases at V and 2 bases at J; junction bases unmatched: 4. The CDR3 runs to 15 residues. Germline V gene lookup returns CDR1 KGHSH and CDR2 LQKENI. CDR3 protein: CASSPGAGGPYEQYF. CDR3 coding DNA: TGTGCCAGCTCACCAGGAGCGGGGGGCCCCTACGAGCAGTACTTC.

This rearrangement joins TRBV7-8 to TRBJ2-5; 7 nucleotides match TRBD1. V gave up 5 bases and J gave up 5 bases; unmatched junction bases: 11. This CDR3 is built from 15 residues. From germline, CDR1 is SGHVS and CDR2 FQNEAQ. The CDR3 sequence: CASSLGGQNSETQYF. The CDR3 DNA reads TGTGCCAGCAGCCTAGGGGGACAGAACTCGGAGACCCAGTACTTC.

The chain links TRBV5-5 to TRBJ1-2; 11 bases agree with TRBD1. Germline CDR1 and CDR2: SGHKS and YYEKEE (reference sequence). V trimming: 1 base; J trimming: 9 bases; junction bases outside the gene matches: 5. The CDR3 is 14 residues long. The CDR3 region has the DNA TGTGCCAGCAGCTTGATGGGGACAGGGGGTCGCTACACCTTC. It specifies CASSLMGTGGRYTF.

CDR3 sequence: CASSAGLPQNQPQHF. CDR3 DNA sequence: TGTGCCAGCAGCGCCGGACTCCCTCAAAATCAGCCCCAGCATTTT. This chain connects TRBV5-5 to TRBJ1-5; D gene unclear. The CDR3 has 15 amino acids. Germline lookup yields CDR1 SGHKS and CDR2 YYEKEE (reference sequence). The V end was cut by 4 bases, the J end by 4 bases, with 15 bases between.

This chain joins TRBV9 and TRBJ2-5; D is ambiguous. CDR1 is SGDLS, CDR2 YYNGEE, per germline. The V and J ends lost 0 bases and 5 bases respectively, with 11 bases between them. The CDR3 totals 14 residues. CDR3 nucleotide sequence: TGTGCCAGCAGCGTAGGAGGTGTTGCGGAGACCCAGTACTTC. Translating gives CASSVGGVAETQYF.

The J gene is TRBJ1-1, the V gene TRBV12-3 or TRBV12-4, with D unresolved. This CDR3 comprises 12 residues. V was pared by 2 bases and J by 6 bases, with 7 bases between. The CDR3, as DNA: TGTGCCAGCAGTTTACGGGATTCTGAAGCTTTCTTT. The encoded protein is CASSLRDSEAFF.

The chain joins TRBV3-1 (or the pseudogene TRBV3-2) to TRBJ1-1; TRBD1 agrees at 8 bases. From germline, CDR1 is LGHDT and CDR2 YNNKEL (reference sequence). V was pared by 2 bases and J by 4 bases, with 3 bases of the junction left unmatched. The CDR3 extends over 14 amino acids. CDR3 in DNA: TGTGCCAGCAGCCAATGGACAGGGAGCACTGAAGCTTTCTTT. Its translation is CASSQWTGSTEAFF.

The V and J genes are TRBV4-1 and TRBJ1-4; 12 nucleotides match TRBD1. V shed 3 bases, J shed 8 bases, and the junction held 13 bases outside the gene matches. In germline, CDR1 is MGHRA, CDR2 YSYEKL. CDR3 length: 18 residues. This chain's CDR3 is CASSQEGTGGLKREKLFF. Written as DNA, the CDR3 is TGCGCCAGCAGCCAGGAAGGGACAGGGGGCTTGAAGAGAGAAAAACTGTTTTTT.